The source of this T cell receptor beta chain is a study of T-cell reconstitution after alpha-beta-depleted transplantation in children (dated by TCRdb to about 2016). Describing the broader study: Using TCR repertoire profiling, the study quantitatively followed how T-cell immune reconstitution unfolded in children after TCRalphabeta/CD19-depleted allogeneic hematopoietic cell transplantation.

Library construction relied on PCR. Sequencing used an Illumina HiSeq 2500. Molecular barcoding was employed in the preparation of TCR libraries, with unique molecular identifiers being used to normalize TCRbeta repertoire quantification. Using fastp trimming at Q25 and MiXCR clonotype assembly, TCRdb reanalyzed the public sequencing data and kept in-frame beta chains. Every CDR3 protein is listed once, alongside the most common genes and DNA of its rows. The sample table shows around 530,000 distinct CDR3 sequences, and 32% are seen once. The top ten clonotypes cover under 3% of the sample. The V and J ends are trimmed by 3 bases and 2 bases, leaving 11 bases between them. CDR3 length: 15 amino acids, cysteine to phenylalanine. Only the CDR3 region is kept as DNA, spanning 45 bases read in frame from base 1. Remarks on this clonotype: Its antigen has not been determined. The input lacks base qualities; no much larger clone sits a single base away.

The TCR sequence derives from a human donor who donated a stem cell graft to a child with aplastic anemia. Material: PBMCs from the stem cell graft donor, obtained from the stem cell graft. The chain is encoded by TRBV12-3 or TRBV12-4 joined to TRBJ1-3, with no D gene named confidently. The CDR3 protein sequence reads: CASSFMAAAGNTIYF. The bases read TGTGCCAGCAGTTTCATGGCGGCGGCTGGAAACACCATATATTTT.